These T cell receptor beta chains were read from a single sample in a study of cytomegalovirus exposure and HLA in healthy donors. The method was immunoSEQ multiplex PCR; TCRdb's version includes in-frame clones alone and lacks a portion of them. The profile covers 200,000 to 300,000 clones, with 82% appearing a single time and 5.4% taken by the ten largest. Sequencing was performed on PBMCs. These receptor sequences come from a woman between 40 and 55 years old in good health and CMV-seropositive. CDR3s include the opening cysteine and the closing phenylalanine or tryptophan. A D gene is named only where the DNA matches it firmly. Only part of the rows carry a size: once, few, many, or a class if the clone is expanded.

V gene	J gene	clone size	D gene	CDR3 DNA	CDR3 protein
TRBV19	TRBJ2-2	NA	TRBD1	TGTGCCAGTAACAGGGGGCGTATCGGGGAGCTGTTTTTT	CASNRGRIGELFF
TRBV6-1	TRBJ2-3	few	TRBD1	TGTGCCAGCAGTGCCGCTCGACAGGGGGCTAATACAGATACGCAGTATTTT	CASSAARQGANTDTQYF
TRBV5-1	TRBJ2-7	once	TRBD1	TGCGCCAGCAGCTTTACAGGGGGCCCCTACGAGCAGTACTTC	CASSFTGGPYEQYF
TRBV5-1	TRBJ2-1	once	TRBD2	TGCGCCAGCAGCACCCGTGGTAGCGGGGGGGATAATGAGCAGTTCTTC	CASSTRGSGGDNEQFF
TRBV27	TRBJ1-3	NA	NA	TGTGCCAGCAGTGCTATGGACGGACGGAGGGCTGGAAACACCATATATTTT	CASSAMDGRRAGNTIYF
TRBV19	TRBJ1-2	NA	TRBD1	TGTGCCAGTAGTATAAGTAGGGCAGGGACAGATTATGGCTACACCTTC	CASSISRAGTDYGYTF
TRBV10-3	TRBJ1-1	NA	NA	TGTGCCATCAGTGAGGGGGCGCGTAACACTGAAGCTTTCTTT	CAISEGARNTEAFF
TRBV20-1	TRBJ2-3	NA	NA	TGCAGTGCTAGAGGAGTGGATACGCAGTATTTT	CSARGVDTQYF
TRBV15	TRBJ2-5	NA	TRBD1	TGTGCCACCAGCAGTCAGCAGGGGGTACAAGAGACCCAGTACTTC	CATSSQQGVQETQYF
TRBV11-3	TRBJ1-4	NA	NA	TGTGCCAGCAGCTTCGACAGCTCCAATGAAAAACTGTTTTTT	CASSFDSSNEKLFF
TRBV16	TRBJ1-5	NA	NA	TGTGCCAGCAGCCAAGTGGCGGGAAATCAGCCCCAGCATTTT	CASSQVAGNQPQHF
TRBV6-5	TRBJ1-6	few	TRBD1	TGTGCCAGCAGTCGTGACGACAGGGTTAATTCACCCCTCCACTTT	CASSRDDRVNSPLHF
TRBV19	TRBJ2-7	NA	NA	TGTGCCAGTAGGGGCCGGTCCTACGAGCAGTACTTC	CASRGRSYEQYF
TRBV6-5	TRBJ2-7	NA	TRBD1	TGTGCCAGCAGTTACTCCTACAGGGGGCCATACGAGCAGTACTTC	CASSYSYRGPYEQYF
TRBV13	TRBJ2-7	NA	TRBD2	TGTGCCAGCAGCTTAATGTCGCGGGAGGACGAGCAGTACTTC	CASSLMSREDEQYF
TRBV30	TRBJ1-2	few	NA	TGTGCCTGGAGTGTACTTCAGGGGAGTGGCTACACCTTC	CAWSVLQGSGYTF
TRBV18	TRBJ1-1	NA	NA	TGTGCCAGCTCACCCGGCCGGCGACATATGAACACTGAAGCTTTCTTT	CASSPGRRHMNTEAFF
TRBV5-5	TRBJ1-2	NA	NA	TGTGCCAGCAGCTTGGAAGACGGCCCGGGGGGCTATGGCTACACCTTC	CASSLEDGPGGYGYTF
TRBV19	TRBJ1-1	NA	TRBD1	TGTGCCAGTATGAGGGGGCCCGGAGAAGCTTTCTTT	CASMRGPGEAFF
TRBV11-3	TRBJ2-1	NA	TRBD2	TGTGCCAGCAGCTTTAAACGCGCGGGGGGTGAGCAGTTCTTC	CASSFKRAGGEQFF
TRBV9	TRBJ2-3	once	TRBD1	TGTGCCAGCAGCCCGGGACAGGGCACAGATACGCAGTATTTT	CASSPGQGTDTQYF
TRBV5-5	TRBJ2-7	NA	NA	TGTGCCAGCAGCCTCTCGTCCCTCTACGAGCAGTACTTC	CASSLSSLYEQYF
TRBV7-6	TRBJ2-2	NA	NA	TGTGCCAGCAGCTCCGGACAGTACGGGGAGCTGTTTTTT	CASSSGQYGELFF
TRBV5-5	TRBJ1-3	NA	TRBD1	TGTGCCAGCAGACCGGACAGGGGGATAGGAAACACCATATATTTT	CASRPDRGIGNTIYF
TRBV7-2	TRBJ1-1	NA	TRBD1	TGTGCCAGCAGCCTGGGACAGGGGGGTTCGGTGACTGAAGCTTTCTTT	CASSLGQGGSVTEAFF
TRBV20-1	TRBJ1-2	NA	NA	TGCAGTGCTCCTTTTAACTATGGCTACACCTTC	CSAPFNYGYTF
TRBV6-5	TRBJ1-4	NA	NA	TGTGCCAGCCGACGGGGGGGGACTAATGAAAAACTGTTTTTT	CASRRGGTNEKLFF
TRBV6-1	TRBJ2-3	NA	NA	TGTGCCAGCAGTGAAAGGGACACCACAGATACGCAGTATTTT	CASSERDTTDTQYF
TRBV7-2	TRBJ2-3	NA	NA	TGTGCCAGCAGCTTAGCGAGCGGAGGCAGCACAGATACGCAGTATTTT	CASSLASGGSTDTQYF
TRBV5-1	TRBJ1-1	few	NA	TGCGCCAGCAGCTTATCCAAGAACACTGAAGCTTTCTTT	CASSLSKNTEAFF
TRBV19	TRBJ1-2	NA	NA	TGTGCCAGTAGTATAGCGAGAGATCACTATGGCTACACCTTC	CASSIARDHYGYTF
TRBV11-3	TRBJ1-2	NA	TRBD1	TGTGCCAGCAGCCCCGGGACAGGGGATGGCTACACCTTC	CASSPGTGDGYTF
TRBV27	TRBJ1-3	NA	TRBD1	TGTGCCAGCAGTCTACAGGGGATACCTGGAAACACCATATATTTT	CASSLQGIPGNTIYF
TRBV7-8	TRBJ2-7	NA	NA	TGTGCCAGCAGCCCAGCCGCAGGGAGGACTGGCGAGCAGTACTTC	CASSPAAGRTGEQYF
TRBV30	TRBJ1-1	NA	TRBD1	TGTGCCTGGAGTAACTTATCCCCGAGCGACAGGGTACCTGAAGCTTTCTTT	CAWSNLSPSDRVPEAFF
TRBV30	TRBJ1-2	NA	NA	TGTGCCTGGAATGAGGACAGCGTTAGTGGCTACACCTTC	CAWNEDSVSGYTF
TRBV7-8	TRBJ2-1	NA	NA	TGTGCCAGCAGCTTAGGAAGACGGGACTTCTACAATGAGCAGTTCTTC	CASSLGRRDFYNEQFF
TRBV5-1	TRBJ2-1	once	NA	TGCGCCAGCAGCCCTGGACAGTTTTCATCCTACAATGAGCAGTTCTTC	CASSPGQFSSYNEQFF
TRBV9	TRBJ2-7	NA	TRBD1	TGTGCCAGCAGCGCAAGGGGGACAGGGGCCTACGAGCAGTACTTC	CASSARGTGAYEQYF
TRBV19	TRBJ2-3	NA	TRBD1	TGTGCCAGTAGTATAGTTGGGACAGGGGGCACAGATACGCAGTATTTT	CASSIVGTGGTDTQYF
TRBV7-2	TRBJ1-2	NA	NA	TGTGCCAGCAGCTTATCTCGAGGGGGTGGGAATGGCTACACCTTC	CASSLSRGGGNGYTF
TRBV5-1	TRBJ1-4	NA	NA	TGCGCCAGCATGGTACAGTTTGGGGAAAAACTGTTTTTT	CASMVQFGEKLFF